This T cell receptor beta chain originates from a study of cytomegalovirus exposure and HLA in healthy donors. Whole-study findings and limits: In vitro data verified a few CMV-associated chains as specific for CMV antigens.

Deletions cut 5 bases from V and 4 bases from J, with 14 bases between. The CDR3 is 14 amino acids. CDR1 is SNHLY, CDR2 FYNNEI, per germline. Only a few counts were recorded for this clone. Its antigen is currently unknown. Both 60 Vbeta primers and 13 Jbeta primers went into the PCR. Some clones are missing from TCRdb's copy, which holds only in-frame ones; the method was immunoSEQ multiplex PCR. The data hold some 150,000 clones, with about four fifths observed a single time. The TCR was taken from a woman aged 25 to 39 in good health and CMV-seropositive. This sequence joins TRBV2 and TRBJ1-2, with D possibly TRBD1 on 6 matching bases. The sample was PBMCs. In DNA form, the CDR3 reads TGTGCCAGCAGTAGGACAGAAGGTTTCTATGGCTACACCTTC. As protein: CASSRTEGFYGYTF. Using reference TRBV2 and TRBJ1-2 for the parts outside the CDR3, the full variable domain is EPEVTQTPSHQVTQMGQEVILRCVPISNHLYFYWYRQILGQKVEFLVSFYNNEISEKSEIFDDQFSVERPDGSNFTLKIRSTKLEDSAMYFCASSRTEGFYGYTFGSGTRLTVV.